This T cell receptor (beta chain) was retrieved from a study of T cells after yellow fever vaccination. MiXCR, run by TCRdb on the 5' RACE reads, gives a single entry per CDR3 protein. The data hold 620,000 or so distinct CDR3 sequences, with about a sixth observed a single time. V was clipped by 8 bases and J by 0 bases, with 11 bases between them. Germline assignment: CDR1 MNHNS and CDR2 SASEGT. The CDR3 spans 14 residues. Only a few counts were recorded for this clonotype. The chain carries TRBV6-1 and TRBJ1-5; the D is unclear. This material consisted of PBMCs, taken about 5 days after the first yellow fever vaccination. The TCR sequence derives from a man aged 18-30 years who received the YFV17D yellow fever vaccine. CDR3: CASDLRFSNQPQHF. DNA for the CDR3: TGTGCCAGCGATTTAAGGTTTAGCAATCAGCCCCAGCATTTT.